This T cell receptor (beta chain) was identified during a study of CD8 T cells in Susac syndrome. Random hexamers were used to reverse transcribe an amount of roughly 0.45 to 1 ug RNA. One entry per CDR3 protein, called by TCRdb with MiXCR from the immunoSEQ multiplex PCR reads. The sample has approximately 200,000 distinct CDR3 sequences; approximately 95% are singletons. While CD8+ and CD4+ T cells were isolated negatively, TEMRA cells were enriched by FACS. The ends lost 3 bases at V and 10 bases at J; junction bases unmatched: 12. The length of the CDR3 is 15 residues. CDR1 and CDR2 (germline): LGHDT, YNNKEL (reference sequence).

Sequenced sample: CD4+ T cells from PBMCs. This clonotype was sampled from a human donor with multiple sclerosis. This chain connects TRBV3-1 to TRBJ1-1; 9 nucleotides align to TRBD1. The CDR3 loop reads CASSQDIGTGRRAFF. The DNA for the CDR3 is TGTGCCAGCAGCCAGGATATCGGGACAGGGCGGAGAGCTTTCTTT.